A single sample is the source of the 3 T cell receptor beta chains below, sequenced in a study of blood T cells in healthy people across ages. A J-beta primer mix and a sample-barcoded 5' primer were used in a second PCR of about 7 to 12 cycles. TCRdb reprocessed the 5' RACE reads with MiXCR, giving one entry per CDR3 protein. The sample includes fewer than 2,000,000 distinct CDR3 sequences, about 39% seen only once; the top ten take 23%. The specimen sequenced was blood. The receptors derive from a human donor in good health.

This clonotype turned up a few times. The chain joins TRBV7-2 to TRBJ2-6; the D is unclear. Germline V CDR1 and CDR2: SGHTA, FQGNSA. The CDR3 totals 17 residues. Trimming took off 1 base at V and 0 bases at J, with 10 bases between the two ends. CDR3 region: CASSLVAVSSGANVLTF. The CDR3 DNA follows: TGTGCCAGCAGCTTAGTTGCTGTTAGCTCTGGGGCCAACGTCCTGACTTTC.

This clonotype was counted once. The rearrangement joins TRBV29-1 to TRBJ1-1, with D perhaps matching TRBD1 (6 bases). The germline CDR1 and CDR2 sequences are SQVTM and ANQGSEA. V dropped 7 bases and J dropped 4 bases, with 13 bases sitting between them. The CDR3 runs to 12 residues. CDR3 residues: CSATGWSTEAFF. CDR3 DNA: TGCAGCGCGACAGGATGGAGCACTGAAGCTTTCTTT. Full variable domain (rest looked up from reference TRBV29-1 and TRBJ1-1): SAVISQKPSRDICQRGTSLTIQCQVDSQVTMMFWYRQQPGQSLTLIATANQGSEATYESGFVIDKFPISRPNLTFSTLTVSNMSPEDSSIYLCSATGWSTEAFFGQGTRLTVV.

The V and J genes are TRBV7-9 and TRBJ1-2; 7 nucleotides match TRBD1. V dropped 3 bases and J dropped 7; count of bases not matched to a gene: 11. The CDR3 loop spans 15 amino acids. CDR1 is SEHNR and CDR2 is FQNEAQ in the germline V gene (reference sequence). CDR3 amino acids: CASSFQRFGDSGYTF. CDR3 nucleotides: TGTGCCAGCAGCTTTCAGCGTTTTGGGGACAGTGGCTACACCTTC.